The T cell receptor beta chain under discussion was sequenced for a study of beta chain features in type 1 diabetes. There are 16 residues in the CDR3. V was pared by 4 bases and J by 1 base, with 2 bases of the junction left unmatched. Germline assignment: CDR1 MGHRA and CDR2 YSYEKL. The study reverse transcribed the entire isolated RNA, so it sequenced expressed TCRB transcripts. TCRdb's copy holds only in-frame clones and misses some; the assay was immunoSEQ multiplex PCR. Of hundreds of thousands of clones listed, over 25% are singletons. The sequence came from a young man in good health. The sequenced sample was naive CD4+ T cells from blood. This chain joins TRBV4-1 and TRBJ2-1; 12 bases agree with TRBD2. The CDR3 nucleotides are TGCGCCAGCAGCCGACTAGCGGGAGTTTCCTACAATGAGCAGTTCTTC. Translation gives CASSRLAGVSYNEQFF.